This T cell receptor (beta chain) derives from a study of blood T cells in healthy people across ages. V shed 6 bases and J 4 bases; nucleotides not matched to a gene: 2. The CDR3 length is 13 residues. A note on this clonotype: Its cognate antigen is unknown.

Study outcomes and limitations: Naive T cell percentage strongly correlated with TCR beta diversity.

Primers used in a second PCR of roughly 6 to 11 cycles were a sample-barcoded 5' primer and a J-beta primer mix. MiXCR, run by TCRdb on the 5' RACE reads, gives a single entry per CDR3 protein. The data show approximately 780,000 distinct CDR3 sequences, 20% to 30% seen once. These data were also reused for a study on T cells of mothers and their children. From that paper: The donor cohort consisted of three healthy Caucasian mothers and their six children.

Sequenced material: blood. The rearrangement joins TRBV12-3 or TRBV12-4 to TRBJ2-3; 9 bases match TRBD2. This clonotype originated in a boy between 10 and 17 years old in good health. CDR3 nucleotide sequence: TGTGCCAGCAGCAGACTAGCGGCAGATACGCAGTATTTT. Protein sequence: CASSRLAADTQYF.